This T cell receptor beta chain appears in the sequencing data of a study of T cells expressing NK-cell markers. About the research overall: TCR beta repertoires came from sorted CD3+CD56+NKG2C+, CD3+CD56+NKG2C- and CD3+CD56-NKG2C+ T cells. Of eight sequenced donors, seven were HCMV-seropositive and one HCMV-seronegative. The study's findings and limits: Expanded NKG2C+ T cell clones were not confirmed as HCMV-specific. Also leading the CD3+CD56-NKG2C+ fraction in a handful of donors were these clonotypes.

TCRdb re-analyzed the 5' RACE reads; it lists each CDR3 protein once, without DNA. This sample's table has about 460,000 distinct CDR3 sequences. Details on this clonotype: Antigen: not known.

The germline gives CDR1 SGHTA, CDR2 FQGNSA. The CDR3 is 13 amino acids. The source material was blood T cells: a sorted CD56 or NKG2C T cell subset, CD4+ or CD8+ T cells, or bulk PBMC T cells (not recorded which). This TCR was sampled from a woman in her forties or fifties in good health. The genes are TRBV7-2 and TRBJ2-3; without DNA, the TCRdb call of TRBD2 cannot be checked. CDR3 sequence reads: CASSLRRSGTQYF.